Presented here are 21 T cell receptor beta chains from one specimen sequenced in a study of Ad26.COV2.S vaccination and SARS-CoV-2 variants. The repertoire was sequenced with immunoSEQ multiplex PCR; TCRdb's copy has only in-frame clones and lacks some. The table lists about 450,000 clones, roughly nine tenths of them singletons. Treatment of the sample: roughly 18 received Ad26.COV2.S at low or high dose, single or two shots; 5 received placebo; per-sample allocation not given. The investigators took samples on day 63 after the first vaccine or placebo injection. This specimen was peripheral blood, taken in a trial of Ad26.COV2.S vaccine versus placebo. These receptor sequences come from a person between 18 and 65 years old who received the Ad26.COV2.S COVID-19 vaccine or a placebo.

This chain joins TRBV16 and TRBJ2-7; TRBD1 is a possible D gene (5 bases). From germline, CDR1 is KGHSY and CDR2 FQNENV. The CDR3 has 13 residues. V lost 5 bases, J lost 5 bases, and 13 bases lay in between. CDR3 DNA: TGTGCCAGCAGCAACAGCGTAGGGGACGAGCAGTACTTC. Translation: CASSNSVGDEQYF.

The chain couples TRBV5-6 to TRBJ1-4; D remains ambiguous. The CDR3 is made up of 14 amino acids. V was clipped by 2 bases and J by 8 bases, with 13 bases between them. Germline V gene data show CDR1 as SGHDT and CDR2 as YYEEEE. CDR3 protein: CASSLSPTGEKLFF. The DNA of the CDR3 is TGTGCCAGCAGCTTATCGCCGACGGGGGAAAAACTGTTTTTT.

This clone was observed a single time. The CDR3 spells CATQGAGQPQHF. The DNA for the CDR3 is TGTGCCACCCAGGGGGCAGGGCAGCCCCAGCATTTT. J is TRBJ1-5 and V is TRBV19; TRBD1 matches at 8 bases. The V gene end was trimmed by 10 bases and the J gene end by 7 bases; junction bases not matched to a gene: 6. The CDR3 is 12 amino acids. CDR1 and CDR2 from the germline V gene are LNHDA and SQIVND (reference sequence).

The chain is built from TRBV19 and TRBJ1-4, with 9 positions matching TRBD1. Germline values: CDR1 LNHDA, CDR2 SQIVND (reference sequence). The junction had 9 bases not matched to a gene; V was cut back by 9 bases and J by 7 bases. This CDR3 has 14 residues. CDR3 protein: CASQPGQGSEKLFF. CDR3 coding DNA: TGTGCCAGCCAGCCGGGACAGGGTAGTGAAAAACTGTTTTTT.

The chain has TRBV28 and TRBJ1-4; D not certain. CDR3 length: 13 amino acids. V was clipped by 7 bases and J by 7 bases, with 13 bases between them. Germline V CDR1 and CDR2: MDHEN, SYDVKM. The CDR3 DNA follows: TGTGCCAGCACGACAAGCCGCTCTGAAAAACTGTTTTTT. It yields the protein CASTTSRSEKLFF.

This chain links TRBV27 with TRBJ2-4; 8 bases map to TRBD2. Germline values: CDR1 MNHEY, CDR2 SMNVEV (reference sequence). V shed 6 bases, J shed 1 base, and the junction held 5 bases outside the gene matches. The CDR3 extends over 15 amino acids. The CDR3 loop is CASSVAGPAKNIQYF. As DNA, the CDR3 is TGTGCCAGCAGCGTAGCGGGACCGGCCAAAAACATTCAGTACTTC.

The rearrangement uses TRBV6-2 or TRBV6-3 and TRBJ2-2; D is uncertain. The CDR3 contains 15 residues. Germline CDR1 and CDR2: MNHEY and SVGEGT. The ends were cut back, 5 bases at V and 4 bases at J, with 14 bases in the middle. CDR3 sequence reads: CASSDLGWSTGELFF. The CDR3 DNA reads TGTGCCAGCAGTGATTTGGGGTGGAGCACCGGGGAGCTGTTTTTT.

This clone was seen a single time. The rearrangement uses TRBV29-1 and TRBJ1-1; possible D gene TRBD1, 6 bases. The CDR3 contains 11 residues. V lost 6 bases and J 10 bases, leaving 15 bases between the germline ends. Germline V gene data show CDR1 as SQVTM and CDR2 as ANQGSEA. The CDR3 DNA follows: TGCAGCGTAGCTCCAGGGGATGGAGCTTTCTTT. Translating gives CSVAPGDGAFF.

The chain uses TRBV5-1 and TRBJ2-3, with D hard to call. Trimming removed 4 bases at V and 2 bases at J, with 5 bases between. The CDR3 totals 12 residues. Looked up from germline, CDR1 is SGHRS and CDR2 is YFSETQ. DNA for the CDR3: TGCGCCAGCAGCCCGAACACAGATACGCAGTATTTT. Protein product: CASSPNTDTQYF.

CDR3 bases: TGTGCCAGCAGTTGGAGCTTAATCTATGGCTACACCTTC. Residues: CASSWSLIYGYTF. The rearrangement joins TRBV6-5 to TRBJ1-2; no firm D call. The CDR3 runs 13 residues. V was clipped by 4 bases and J by 4 bases, with 10 bases between them. Germline V lookup: CDR1 MNHEY, CDR2 SVGAGI.

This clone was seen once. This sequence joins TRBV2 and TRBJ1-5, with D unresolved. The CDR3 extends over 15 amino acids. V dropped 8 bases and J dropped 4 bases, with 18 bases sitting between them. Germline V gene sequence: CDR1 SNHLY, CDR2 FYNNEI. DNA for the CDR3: TGTGCCAGCCCGCGGGCCCGAACTGTGAATCAGCCCCAGCATTTT. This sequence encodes CASPRARTVNQPQHF.

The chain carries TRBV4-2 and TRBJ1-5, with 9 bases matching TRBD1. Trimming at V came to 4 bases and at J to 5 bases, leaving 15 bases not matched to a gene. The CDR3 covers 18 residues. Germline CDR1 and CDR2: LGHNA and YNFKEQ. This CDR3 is CASSRGRGQGTPYQPQHF. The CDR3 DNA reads TGTGCCAGCAGCCGAGGCCGGGGACAGGGTACCCCTTATCAGCCCCAGCATTTT.

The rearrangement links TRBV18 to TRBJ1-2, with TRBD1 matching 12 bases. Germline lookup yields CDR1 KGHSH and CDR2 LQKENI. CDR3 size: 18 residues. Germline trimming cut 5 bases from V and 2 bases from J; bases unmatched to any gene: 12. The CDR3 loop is CASSFVGTGGRSNYGYTF. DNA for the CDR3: TGTGCCAGCTCATTTGTCGGGACAGGGGGCAGATCCAACTATGGCTACACCTTC.

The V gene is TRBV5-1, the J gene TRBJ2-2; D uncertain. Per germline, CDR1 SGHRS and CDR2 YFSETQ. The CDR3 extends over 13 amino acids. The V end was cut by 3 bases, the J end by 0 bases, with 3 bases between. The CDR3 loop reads CASSSANTGELFF. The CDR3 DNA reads TGCGCCAGCAGCTCCGCGAACACCGGGGAGCTGTTTTTT.

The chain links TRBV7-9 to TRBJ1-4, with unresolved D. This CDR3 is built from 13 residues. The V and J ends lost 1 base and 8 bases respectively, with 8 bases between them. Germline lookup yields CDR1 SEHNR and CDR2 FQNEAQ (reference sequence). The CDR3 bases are TGTGCCAGCAGCTTAGGGCTCGACGAAAAACTGTTTTTT. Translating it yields CASSLGLDEKLFF.

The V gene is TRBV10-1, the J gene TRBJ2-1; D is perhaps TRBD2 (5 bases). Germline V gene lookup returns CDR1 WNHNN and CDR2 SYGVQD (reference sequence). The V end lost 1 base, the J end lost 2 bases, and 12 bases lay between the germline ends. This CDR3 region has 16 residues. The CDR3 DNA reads TGCGCCAGCAGTGAGTACCAGCGGAGCGCCTACAATGAGCAGTTCTTC. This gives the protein CASSEYQRSAYNEQFF.

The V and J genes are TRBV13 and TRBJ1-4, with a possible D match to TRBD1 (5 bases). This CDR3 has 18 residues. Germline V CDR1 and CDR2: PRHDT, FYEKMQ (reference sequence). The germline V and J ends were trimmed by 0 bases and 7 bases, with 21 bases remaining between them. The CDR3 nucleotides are TGTGCCAGCAGCTTAGGCCTGGAGGGATCGGGGCCCGGTGAAAAACTGTTTTTT. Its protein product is CASSLGLEGSGPGEKLFF.

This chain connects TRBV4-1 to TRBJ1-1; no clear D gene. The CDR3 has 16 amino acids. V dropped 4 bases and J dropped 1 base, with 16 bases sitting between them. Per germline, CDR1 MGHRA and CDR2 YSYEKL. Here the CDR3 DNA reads TGCGCCAGCAGCCGCCGTCCGGGTGTCGGGAACACTGAAGCTTTCTTT. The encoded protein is CASSRRPGVGNTEAFF.

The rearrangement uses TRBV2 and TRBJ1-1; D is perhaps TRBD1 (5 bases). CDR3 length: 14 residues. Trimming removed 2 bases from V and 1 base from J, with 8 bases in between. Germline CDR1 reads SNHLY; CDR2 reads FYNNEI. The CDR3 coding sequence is TGTGCCAGCAGTGAAAACAGGCAGAACACTGAAGCTTTCTTT. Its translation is CASSENRQNTEAFF. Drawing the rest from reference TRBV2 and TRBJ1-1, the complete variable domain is EPEVTQTPSHQVTQMGQEVILRCVPISNHLYFYWYRQILGQKVEFLVSFYNNEISEKSEIFDDQFSVERPDGSNFTLKIRSTKLEDSAMYFCASSENRQNTEAFFGQGTRLTVV.

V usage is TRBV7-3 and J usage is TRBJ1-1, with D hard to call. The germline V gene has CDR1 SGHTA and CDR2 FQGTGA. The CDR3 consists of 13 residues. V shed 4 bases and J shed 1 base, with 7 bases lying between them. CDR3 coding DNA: TGTGCCAGCAGCTCACGGGAGAACACTGAAGCTTTCTTT. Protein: CASSSRENTEAFF.

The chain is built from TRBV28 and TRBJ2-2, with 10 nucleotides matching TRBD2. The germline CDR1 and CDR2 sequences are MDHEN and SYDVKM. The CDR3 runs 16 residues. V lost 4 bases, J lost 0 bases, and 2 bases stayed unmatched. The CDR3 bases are TGTGCCAGCAGTTCCCTAGCGGGGGCGAACACCGGGGAGCTGTTTTTT. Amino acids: CASSSLAGANTGELFF.